The clone carrying this T cell receptor beta chain was seen a single time. This entry belongs to a study of technical replicates of blood from a handful of donors. Per the germline V gene, CDR1 is WSHSY and CDR2 is SAAADI. The CDR3 sequence is 15 residues long. Unmatched junction bases numbered 9, after V lost 7 bases and J lost 4 bases. Method: immunoSEQ multiplex PCR; TCRdb's copy keeps in-frame clones and lacks some. The data show under 95,000 clones, with nearly 97% seen just once and over 0.25% held by the top ten. The chain joins TRBV10-2 to TRBJ2-3; 9 nucleotides match TRBD2. Sequencing input: T cells isolated from PBMCs. This receptor was identified in a human donor in good health. As DNA, the CDR3 is TGCGCCAGCATCCCGAATAGCGGGAGCTCAGATACGCAGTATTTT. Translated, it gives CASIPNSGSSDTQYF.